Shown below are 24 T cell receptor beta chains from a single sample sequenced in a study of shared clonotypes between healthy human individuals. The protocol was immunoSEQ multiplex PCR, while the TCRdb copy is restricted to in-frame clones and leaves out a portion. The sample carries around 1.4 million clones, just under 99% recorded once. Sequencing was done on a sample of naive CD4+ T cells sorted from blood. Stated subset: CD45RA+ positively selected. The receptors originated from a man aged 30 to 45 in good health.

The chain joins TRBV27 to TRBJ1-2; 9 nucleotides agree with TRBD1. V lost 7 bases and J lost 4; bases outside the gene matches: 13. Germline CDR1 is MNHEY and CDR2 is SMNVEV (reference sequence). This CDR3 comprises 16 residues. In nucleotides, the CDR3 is TGTGCCAGCAAGGACCCTGAACCGGGACAGGGCTATGGCTACACCTTC. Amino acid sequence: CASKDPEPGQGYGYTF.

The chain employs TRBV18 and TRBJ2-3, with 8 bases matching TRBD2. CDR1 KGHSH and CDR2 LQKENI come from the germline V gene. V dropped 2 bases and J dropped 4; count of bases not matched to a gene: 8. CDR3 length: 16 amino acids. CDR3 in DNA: TGTGCCAGCTCACCAACTCCCCTAGCGGGCGCAGATACGCAGTATTTT. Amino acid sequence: CASSPTPLAGADTQYF.

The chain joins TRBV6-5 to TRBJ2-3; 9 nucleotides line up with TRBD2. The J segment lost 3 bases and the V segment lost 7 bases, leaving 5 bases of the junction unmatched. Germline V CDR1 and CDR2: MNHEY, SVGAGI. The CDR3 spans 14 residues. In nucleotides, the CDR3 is TGTGCCAGCAAACCTAGCGGGACTACAGATACGCAGTATTTT. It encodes CASKPSGTTDTQYF.

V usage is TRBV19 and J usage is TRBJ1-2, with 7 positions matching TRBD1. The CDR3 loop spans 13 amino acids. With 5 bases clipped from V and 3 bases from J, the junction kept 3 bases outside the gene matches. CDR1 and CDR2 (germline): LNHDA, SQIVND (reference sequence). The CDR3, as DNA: TGTGCCAGTAGTGTCCAGGGGGACTATGGCTACACCTTC. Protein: CASSVQGDYGYTF. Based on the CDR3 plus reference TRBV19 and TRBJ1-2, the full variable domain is DGGITQSPKYLFRKEGQNVTLSCEQNLNHDAMYWYRQDPGQGLRLIYYSQIVNDFQKGDIAEGYSVSREKKESFPLTVTSAQKNPTAFYLCASSVQGDYGYTFGSGTRLTVV.

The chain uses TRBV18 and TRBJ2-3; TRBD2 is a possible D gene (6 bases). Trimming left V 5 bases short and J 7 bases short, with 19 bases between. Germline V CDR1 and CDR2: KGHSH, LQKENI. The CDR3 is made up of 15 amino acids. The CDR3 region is CASSMEGKHHHTQYF. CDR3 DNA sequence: TGTGCCAGCTCAATGGAGGGGAAACACCACCATACGCAGTATTTT. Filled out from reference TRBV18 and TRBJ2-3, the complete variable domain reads NAGVMQNPRHLVRRRGQEARLRCSPMKGHSHVYWYRQLPEEGLKFMVYLQKENIIDESGMPKERFSAEFPKEGPSILRIQQVVRGDSAAYFCASSMEGKHHHTQYFGPGTRLTVL.

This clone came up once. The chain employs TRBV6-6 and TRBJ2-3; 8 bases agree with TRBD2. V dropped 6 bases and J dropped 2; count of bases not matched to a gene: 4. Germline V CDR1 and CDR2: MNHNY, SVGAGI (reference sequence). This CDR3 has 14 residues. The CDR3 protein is CASRGTSFTDTQYF. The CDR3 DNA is TGTGCCAGCAGGGGGACTAGTTTCACAGATACGCAGTATTTT.

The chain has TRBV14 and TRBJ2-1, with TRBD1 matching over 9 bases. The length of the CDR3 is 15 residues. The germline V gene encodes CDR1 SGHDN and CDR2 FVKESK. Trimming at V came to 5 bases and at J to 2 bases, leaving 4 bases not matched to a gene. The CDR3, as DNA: TGTGCCAGCAGCTCCCGGGACAGGGCCTACAATGAGCAGTTCTTC. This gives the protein CASSSRDRAYNEQFF.

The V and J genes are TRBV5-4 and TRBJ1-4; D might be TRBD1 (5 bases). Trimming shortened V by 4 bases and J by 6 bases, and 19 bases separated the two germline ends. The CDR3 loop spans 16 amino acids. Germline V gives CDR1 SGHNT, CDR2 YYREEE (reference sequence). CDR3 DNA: TGTGCCAGCAGCGGAGGACATAAGGGGTCGGATGAAAAACTGTTTTTT. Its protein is CASSGGHKGSDEKLFF.

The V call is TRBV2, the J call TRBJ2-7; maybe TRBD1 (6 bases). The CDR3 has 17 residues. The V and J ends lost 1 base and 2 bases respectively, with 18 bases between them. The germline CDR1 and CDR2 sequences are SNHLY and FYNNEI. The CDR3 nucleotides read TGTGCCAGCAGTGAAGGAGCCGGGACACGTTCCCCCTACGAGCAGTACTTC. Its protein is CASSEGAGTRSPYEQYF.

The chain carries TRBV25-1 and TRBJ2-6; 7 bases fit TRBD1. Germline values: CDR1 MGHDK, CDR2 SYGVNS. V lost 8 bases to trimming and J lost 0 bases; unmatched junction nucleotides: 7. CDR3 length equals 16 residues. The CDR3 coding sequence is TGTGCCAGCTCAAAGGACAGGCCCTCTGGGGCCAACGTCCTGACTTTC. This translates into CASSKDRPSGANVLTF.

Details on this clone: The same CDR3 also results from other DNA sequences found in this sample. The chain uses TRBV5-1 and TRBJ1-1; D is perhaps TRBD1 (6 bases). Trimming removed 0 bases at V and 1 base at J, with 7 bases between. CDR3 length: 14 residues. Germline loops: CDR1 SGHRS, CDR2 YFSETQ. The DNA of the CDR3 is TGCGCCAGCAGCTTGGGACAGGCGAACACTGAAGCTTTCTTT. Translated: CASSLGQANTEAFF.

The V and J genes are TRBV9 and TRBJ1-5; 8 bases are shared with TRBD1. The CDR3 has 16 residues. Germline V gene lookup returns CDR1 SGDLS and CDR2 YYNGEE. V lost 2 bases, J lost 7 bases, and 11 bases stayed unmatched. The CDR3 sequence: CASSVVNRGNRQPQHF. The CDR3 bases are TGTGCCAGCAGCGTGGTGAACAGGGGGAACAGACAGCCCCAGCATTTT.

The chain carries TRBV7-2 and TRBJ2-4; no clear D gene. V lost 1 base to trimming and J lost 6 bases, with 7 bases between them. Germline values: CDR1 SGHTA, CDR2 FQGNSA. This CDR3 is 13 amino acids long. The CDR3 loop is CASSLGWGNIQYF. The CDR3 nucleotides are TGTGCCAGCAGCTTAGGGTGGGGAAACATTCAGTACTTC.

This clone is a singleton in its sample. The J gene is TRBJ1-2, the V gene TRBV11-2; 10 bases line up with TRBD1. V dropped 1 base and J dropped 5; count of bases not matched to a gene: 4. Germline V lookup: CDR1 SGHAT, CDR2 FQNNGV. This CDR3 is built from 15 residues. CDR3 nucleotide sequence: TGTGCCAGCAGCTTAGGACAGGGGGCATATTATGGCTACACCTTC. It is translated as CASSLGQGAYYGYTF.

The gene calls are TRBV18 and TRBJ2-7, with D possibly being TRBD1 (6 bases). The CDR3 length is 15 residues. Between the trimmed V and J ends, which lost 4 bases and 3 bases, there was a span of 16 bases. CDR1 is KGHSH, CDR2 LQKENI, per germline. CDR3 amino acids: CASSLKQGSSYEQYF. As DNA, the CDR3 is TGTGCCAGCTCACTCAAACAGGGAAGTAGCTACGAGCAGTACTTC.

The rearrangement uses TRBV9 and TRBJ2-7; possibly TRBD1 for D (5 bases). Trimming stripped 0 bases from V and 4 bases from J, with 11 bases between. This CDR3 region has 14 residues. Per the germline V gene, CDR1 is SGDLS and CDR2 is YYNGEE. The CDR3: CASSVGADKYEQYF. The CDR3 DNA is TGTGCCAGCAGCGTAGGGGCGGACAAATACGAGCAGTACTTC.

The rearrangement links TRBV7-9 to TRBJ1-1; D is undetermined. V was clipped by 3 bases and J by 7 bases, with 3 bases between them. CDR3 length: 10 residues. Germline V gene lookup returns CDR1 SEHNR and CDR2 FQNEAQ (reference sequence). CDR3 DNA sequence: TGTGCCAGCAGCTTTTTTGAAGCTTTCTTT. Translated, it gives CASSFFEAFF.

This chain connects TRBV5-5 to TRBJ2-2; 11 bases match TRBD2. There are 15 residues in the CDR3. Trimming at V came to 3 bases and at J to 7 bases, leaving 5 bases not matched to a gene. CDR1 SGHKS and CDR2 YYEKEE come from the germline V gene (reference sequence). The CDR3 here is CASSSVAGGLGELFF. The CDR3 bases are TGTGCCAGCAGCTCGGTAGCGGGAGGGCTCGGGGAGCTGTTTTTT. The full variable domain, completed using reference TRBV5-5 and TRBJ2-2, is DAGVTQSPTHLIKTRGQQVTLRCSPISGHKSVSWYQQVLGQGPQFIFQYYEKEERGRGNFPDRFSARQFPNYSSELNVNALLLGDSALYLCASSSVAGGLGELFFGEGSRLTVL.

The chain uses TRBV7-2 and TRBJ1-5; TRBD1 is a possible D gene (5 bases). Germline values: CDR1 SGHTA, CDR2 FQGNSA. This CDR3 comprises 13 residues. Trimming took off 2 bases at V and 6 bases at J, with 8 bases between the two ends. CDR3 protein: CASSLRGPQPQHF. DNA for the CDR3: TGTGCCAGCAGCTTAAGGGGACCTCAGCCCCAGCATTTT.

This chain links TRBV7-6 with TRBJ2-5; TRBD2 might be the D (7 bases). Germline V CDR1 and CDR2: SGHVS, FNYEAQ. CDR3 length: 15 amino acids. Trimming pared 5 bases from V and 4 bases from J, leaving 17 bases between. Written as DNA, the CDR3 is TGTGCCAGCAGCCCGTCGGGGGGCTTCCCAGAGACCCAGTACTTC. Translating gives CASSPSGGFPETQYF.

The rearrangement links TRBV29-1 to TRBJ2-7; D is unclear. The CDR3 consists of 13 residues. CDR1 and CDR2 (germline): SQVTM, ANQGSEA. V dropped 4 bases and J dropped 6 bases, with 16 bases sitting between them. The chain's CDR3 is CSVVLRKPSEQYF. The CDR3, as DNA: TGCAGCGTTGTTCTCCGGAAACCAAGCGAGCAGTACTTC.

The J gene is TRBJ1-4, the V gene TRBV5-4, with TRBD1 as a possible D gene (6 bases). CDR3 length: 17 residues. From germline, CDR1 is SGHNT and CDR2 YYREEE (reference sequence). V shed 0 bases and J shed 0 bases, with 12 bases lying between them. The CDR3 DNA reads TGTGCCAGCAGCTTGGCTCCACAGGGATCAACTAATGAAAAACTGTTTTTT. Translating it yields CASSLAPQGSTNEKLFF.

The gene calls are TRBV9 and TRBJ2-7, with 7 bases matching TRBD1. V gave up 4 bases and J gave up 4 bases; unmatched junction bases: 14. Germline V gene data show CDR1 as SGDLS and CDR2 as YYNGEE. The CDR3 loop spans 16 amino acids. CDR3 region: CASSISDRAVLYEQYF. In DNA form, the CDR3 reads TGTGCCAGCAGCATAAGCGACAGGGCGGTTTTGTACGAGCAGTACTTC. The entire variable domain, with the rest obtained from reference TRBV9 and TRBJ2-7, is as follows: DSGVTQTPKHLITATGQRVTLRCSPRSGDLSVYWYQQSLDQGLQFLIQYYNGEERAKGNILERFSAQQFPDLHSELNLSSLELGDSALYFCASSISDRAVLYEQYFGPGTRLTVT.

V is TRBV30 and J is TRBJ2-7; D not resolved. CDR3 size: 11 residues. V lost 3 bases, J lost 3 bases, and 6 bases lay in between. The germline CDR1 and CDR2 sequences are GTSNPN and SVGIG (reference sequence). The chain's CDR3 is CAWRTDYEQYF. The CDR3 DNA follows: TGTGCCTGGAGGACGGACTACGAGCAGTACTTC. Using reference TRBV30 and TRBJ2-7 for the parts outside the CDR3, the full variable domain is SQTIHQWPATLVQPVGSPLSLECTVEGTSNPNLYWYRQAAGRGLQLLFYSVGIGQISSEVPQNLSASRPQDRQFILSSKKLLLSDSGFYLCAWRTDYEQYFGPGTRLTVT.